This T cell receptor (beta chain) emerged from a study of cytomegalovirus exposure and HLA in healthy donors. For the study at large: Samples from HLA-typed donors yielded about 85 million unique TCRs in an early data release.

Study results and limitations: Segments of the TCR beta V type were, in most cases, productive about 90% or about 30% of the time in an earlier analysis. TCR beta chain V- and J-gene trimming was linked, in a later analysis, to a missense variant in DCLRE1C. Cytomegalovirus-associated TCR beta chains were listed, numbering over 150.

The CDR3 is 14 amino acids. The junction had 8 bases not matched to a gene; V was cut back by 6 bases and J by 5 bases. Germline-derived CDR1 and CDR2 are MNHEY and SVGAGI. With regard to this clone: Antigen: not known.

It was with 60 Vbeta and 13 Jbeta primers that the PCR ran. Here immunoSEQ multiplex PCR was the method, and the copy in TCRdb shows in-frame clones only, minus some. The sample lists tens of thousands of clones, less than 75% occurring once. The TCR sequence derives from a young man in good health and CMV-seronegative. Sequencing input: PBMCs. The chain is built from TRBV6-5 and TRBJ2-5, with 8 bases fitting TRBD1. The CDR3 nucleotides are TGTGCCAGCAGCCTCAGGGGGCAAGGGGAGACCCAGTACTTC. This sequence encodes CASSLRGQGETQYF.